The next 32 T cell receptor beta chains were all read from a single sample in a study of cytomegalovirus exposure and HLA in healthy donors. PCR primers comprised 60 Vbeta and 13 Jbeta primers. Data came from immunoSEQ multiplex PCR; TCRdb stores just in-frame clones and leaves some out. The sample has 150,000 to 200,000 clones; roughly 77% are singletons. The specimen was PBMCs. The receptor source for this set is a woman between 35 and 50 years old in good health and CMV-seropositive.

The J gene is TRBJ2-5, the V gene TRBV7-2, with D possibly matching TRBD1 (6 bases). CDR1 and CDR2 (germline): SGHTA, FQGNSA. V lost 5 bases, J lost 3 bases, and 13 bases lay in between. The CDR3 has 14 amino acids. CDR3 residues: CASSKGQTEETQYF. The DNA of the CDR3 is TGTGCCAGCAGCAAAGGACAGACAGAAGAGACCCAGTACTTC.

DNA of the CDR3: TGTGCCAGCAGCCTTACGCGGGACAGGGTTTGGGAGACCCAGTACTTC. Translation gives CASSLTRDRVWETQYF. This chain connects TRBV27 to TRBJ2-5, with 9 positions matching TRBD1. The CDR3 has 16 amino acids. With V trimmed by 6 bases and J by 5 bases, 13 bases remained unmatched. Per the germline V gene, CDR1 is MNHEY and CDR2 is SMNVEV (reference sequence).

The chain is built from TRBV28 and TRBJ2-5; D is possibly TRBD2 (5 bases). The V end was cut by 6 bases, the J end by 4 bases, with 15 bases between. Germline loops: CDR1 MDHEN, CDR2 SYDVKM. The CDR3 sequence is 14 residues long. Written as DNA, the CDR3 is TGTGCCAGCAGCCAGGACGGGAAAATAGAGACCCAGTACTTC. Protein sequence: CASSQDGKIETQYF.

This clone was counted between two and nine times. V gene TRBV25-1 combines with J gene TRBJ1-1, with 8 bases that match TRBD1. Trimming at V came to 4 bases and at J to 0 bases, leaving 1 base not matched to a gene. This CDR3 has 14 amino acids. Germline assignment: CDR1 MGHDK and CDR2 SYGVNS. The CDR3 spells CASSAGQVNTEAFF. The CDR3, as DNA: TGTGCCAGCAGTGCGGGACAGGTGAACACTGAAGCTTTCTTT.

The CDR3 here is CASRLTGGEGEKLFF. For the CDR3, the DNA is TGTGCCAGCAGGCTAACAGGGGGCGAAGGGGAAAAACTGTTTTTT. This chain links TRBV6-5 with TRBJ1-4; 9 bases line up with TRBD1. Germline CDR1 reads MNHEY; CDR2 reads SVGAGI. V was pared by 6 bases and J by 8 bases, with 10 bases of the junction left unmatched. This CDR3 spans 15 amino acids.

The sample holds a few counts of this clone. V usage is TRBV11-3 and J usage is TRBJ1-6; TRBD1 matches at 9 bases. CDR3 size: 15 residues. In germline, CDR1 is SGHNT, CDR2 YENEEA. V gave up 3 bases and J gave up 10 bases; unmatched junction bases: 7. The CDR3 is CASSLGQGKDSPLHF. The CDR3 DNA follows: TGTGCCAGCAGCTTGGGACAGGGAAAGGACTCACCCCTCCACTTT.

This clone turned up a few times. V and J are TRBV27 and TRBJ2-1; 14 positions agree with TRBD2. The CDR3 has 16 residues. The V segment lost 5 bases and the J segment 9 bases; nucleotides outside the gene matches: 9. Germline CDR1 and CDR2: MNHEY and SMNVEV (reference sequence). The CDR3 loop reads CASSQGLAGDRGEQFF. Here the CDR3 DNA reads TGTGCCAGCAGTCAGGGACTAGCGGGAGATAGAGGTGAGCAGTTCTTC.

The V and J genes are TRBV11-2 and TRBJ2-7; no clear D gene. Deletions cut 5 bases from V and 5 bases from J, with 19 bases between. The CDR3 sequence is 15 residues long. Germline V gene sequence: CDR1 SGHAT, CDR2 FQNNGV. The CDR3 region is CASSARLPPLDEQYF. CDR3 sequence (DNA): TGTGCCAGCAGCGCCAGGCTGCCCCCTCTGGACGAGCAGTACTTC.

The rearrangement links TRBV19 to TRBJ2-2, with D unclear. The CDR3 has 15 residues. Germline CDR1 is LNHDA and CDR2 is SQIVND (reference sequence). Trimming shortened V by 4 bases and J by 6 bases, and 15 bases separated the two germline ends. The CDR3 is CASSNSASSAGELFF. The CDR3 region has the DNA TGTGCCAGTAGTAACAGTGCCTCTTCAGCCGGGGAGCTGTTTTTT.

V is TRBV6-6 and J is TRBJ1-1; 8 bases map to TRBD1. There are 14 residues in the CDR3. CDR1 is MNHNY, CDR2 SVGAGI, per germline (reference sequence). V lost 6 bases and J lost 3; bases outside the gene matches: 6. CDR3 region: CASRSGQGDTEAFF. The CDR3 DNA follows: TGTGCCAGCAGATCTGGACAGGGTGACACTGAAGCTTTCTTT.

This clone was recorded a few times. The DNA of the CDR3 is TGCAGCGCCGGGGGACAGGGAGAGACCCAGTACTTC. Its protein is CSAGGQGETQYF. The rearrangement joins TRBV29-1 to TRBJ2-5; 9 bases agree with TRBD1. The V gene end was trimmed by 7 bases and the J gene end by 4 bases; junction bases not matched to a gene: 4. Looked up from germline, CDR1 is SQVTM and CDR2 is ANQGSEA. The CDR3 extends over 12 amino acids.

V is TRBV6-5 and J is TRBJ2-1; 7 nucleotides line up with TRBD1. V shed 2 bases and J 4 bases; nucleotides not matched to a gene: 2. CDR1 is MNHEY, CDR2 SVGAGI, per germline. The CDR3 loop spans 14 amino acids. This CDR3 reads CASSYGTDYNEQFF. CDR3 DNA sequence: TGTGCCAGCAGTTACGGGACAGATTACAATGAGCAGTTCTTC.

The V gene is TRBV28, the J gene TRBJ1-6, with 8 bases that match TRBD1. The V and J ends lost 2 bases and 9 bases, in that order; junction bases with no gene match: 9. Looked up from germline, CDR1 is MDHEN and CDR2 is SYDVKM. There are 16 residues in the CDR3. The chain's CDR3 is CASSLESGGGSSPLHF. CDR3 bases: TGTGCCAGCAGTTTAGAGTCAGGGGGCGGGAGTTCACCCCTCCACTTT.

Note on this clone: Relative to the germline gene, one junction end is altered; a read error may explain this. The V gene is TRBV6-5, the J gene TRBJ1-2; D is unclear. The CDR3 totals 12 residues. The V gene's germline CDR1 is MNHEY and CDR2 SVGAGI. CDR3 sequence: CASRDSNYGCTF. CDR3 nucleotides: TGTGCCAGCAGGGACTCTAACTATGGCTGCACCTTC.

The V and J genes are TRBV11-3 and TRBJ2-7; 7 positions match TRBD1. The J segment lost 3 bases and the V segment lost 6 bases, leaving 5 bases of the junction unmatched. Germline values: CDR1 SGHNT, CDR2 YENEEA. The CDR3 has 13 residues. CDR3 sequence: CASSQRTGYEQYF. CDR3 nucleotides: TGTGCCAGCAGTCAAAGGACAGGCTACGAGCAGTACTTC.

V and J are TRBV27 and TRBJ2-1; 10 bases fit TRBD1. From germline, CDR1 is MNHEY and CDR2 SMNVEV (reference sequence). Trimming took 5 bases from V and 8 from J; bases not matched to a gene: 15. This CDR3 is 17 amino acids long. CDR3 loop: CASSLRPGDRGRDEQFF. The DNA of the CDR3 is TGTGCCAGCAGTCTCAGGCCCGGAGACAGGGGGCGGGATGAGCAGTTCTTC.

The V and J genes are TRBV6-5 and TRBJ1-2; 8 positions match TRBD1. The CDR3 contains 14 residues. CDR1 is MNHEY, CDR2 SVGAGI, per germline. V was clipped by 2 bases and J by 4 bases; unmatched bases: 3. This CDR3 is CASSYGQGSYGYTF. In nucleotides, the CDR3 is TGTGCCAGCAGTTACGGACAGGGATCCTATGGCTACACCTTC.

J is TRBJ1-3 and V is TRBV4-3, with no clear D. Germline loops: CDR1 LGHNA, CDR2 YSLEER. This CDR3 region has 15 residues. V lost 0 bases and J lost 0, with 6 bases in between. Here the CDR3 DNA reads TGCGCCAGCAGCCAAGAAGCTTACTCTGGAAACACCATATATTTT. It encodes CASSQEAYSGNTIYF.

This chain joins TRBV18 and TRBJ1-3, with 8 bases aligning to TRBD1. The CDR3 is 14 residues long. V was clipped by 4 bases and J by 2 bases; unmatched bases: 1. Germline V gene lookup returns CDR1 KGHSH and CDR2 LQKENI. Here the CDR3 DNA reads TGTGCCAGCTCACTGGACAGGGCTGGAAACACCATATATTTT. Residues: CASSLDRAGNTIYF. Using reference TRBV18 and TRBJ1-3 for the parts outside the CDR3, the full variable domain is NAGVMQNPRHLVRRRGQEARLRCSPMKGHSHVYWYRQLPEEGLKFMVYLQKENIIDESGMPKERFSAEFPKEGPSILRIQQVVRGDSAAYFCASSLDRAGNTIYFGEGSWLTVV.

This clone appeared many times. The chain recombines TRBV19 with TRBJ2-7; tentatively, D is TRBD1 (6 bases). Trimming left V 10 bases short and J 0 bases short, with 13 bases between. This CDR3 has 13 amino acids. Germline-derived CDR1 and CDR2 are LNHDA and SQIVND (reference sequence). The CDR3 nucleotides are TGTGCCACCCAGAGGGACAACTCCTACGAGCAGTACTTC. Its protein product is CATQRDNSYEQYF.

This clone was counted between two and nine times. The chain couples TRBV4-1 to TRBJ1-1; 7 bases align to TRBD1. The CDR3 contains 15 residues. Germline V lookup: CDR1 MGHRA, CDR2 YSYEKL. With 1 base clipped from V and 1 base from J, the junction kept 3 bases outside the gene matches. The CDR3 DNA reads TGCGCCAGCAGCCAAGGGACAGGACCGAACACTGAAGCTTTCTTT. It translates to CASSQGTGPNTEAFF.

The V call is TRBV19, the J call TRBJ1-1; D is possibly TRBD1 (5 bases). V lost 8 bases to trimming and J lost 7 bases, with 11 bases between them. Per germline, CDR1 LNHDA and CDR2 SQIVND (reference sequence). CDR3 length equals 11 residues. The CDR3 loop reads CASGQKVEAFF. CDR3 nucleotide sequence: TGTGCCAGTGGACAAAAGGTTGAAGCTTTCTTT.

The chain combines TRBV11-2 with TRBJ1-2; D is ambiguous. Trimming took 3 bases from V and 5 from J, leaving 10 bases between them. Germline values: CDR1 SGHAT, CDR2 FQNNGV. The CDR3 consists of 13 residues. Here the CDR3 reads CASSLGVQYGYTF. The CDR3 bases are TGTGCCAGCAGCTTGGGAGTACAGTATGGCTACACCTTC.

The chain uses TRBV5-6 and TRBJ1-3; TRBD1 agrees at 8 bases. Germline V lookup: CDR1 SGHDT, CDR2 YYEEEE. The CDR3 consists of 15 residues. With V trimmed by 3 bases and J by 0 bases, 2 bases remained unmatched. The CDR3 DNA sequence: TGTGCCAGCAGCTCAACAGGGGGCTCTGGAAACACCATATATTTT. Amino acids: CASSSTGGSGNTIYF.

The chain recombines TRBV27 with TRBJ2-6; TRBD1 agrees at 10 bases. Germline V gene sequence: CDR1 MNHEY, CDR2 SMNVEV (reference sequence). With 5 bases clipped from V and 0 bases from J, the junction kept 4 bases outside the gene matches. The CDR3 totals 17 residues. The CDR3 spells CASSAGQGYSGANVLTF. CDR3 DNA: TGTGCCAGCAGTGCGGGACAGGGGTACTCTGGGGCCAACGTCCTGACTTTC.

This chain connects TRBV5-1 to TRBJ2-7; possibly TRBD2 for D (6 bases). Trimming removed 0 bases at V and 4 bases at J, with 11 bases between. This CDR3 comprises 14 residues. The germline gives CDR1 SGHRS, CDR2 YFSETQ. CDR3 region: CASSLAGGYYEQYF. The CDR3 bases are TGCGCCAGCAGCTTGGCCGGGGGTTATTACGAGCAGTACTTC.

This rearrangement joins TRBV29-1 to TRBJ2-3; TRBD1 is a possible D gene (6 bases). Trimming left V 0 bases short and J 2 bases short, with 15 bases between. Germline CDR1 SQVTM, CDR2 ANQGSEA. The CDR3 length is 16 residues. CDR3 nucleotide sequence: TGCAGCGTTGAAGATTGGCAGCGGACAGCCACAGATACGCAGTATTTT. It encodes CSVEDWQRTATDTQYF.

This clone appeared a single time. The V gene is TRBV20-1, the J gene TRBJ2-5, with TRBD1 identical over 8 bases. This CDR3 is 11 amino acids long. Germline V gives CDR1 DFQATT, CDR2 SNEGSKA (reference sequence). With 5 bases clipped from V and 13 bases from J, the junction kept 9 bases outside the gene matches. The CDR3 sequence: CSAHDRGVVYF. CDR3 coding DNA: TGCAGTGCTCACGACAGGGGCGTTGTGTACTTC.

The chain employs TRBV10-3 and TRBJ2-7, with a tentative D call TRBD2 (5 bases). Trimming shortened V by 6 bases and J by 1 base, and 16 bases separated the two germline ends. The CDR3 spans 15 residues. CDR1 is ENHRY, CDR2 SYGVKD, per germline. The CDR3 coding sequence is TGTGCCATCAGGGGTGTAGCACGAGGGTCCTACGAGCAGTACTTC. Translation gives CAIRGVARGSYEQYF.

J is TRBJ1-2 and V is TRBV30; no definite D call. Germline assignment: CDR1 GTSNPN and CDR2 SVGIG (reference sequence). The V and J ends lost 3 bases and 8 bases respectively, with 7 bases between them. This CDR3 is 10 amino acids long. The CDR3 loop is CAWSEEGYTF. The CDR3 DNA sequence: TGTGCCTGGAGCGAAGAGGGCTACACCTTC.

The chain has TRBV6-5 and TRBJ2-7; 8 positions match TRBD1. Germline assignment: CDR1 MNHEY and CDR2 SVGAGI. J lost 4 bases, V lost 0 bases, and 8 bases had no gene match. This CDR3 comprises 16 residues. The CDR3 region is CASSYSSAGGAYEQYF. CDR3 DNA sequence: TGTGCCAGCAGTTACTCGAGCGCAGGGGGCGCGTACGAGCAGTACTTC.

The CDR3 nucleotides read TGTGCCAGCAAGGGGTCTAACTATGGCTACACCTTC. It specifies CASKGSNYGYTF. The genes are TRBV27 and TRBJ1-2; D is possibly TRBD1 (5 bases). Germline CDR1 is MNHEY and CDR2 is SMNVEV (reference sequence). The CDR3 has 12 amino acids. The V and J ends lost 7 bases and 0 bases respectively, with 6 bases between them.